The 3 T cell receptor beta chains below come from one sample, sequenced in a study of blood T cell repertoires in COVID-19. Measured with immunoSEQ multiplex PCR; TCRdb has only the in-frame clones, and not every one. The repertoire includes fewer than 110,000 clones, 85% to 95% of them detected once, and 5.7% sits in the top ten. The sequencing input was peripheral blood. The receptors come from a man aged 50 or older with active COVID-19.

The rearrangement links TRBV7-2 to TRBJ1-1; D is unresolved. Germline V lookup: CDR1 SGHTA, CDR2 FQGNSA. V gave up 5 bases and J gave up 5 bases, with 15 bases separating them. This CDR3 region has 14 residues. The CDR3 is CASSAARGITEAFF. Written as DNA, the CDR3 is TGTGCCAGCAGCGCAGCAAGAGGGATTACTGAAGCTTTCTTT.

This sequence joins TRBV2 and TRBJ2-2; 11 bases are shared with TRBD2. The V gene end was trimmed by 7 bases and the J gene end by 7 bases; junction bases not matched to a gene: 2. Per the germline V gene, CDR1 is SNHLY and CDR2 is FYNNEI. The CDR3 loop spans 13 amino acids. CDR3 DNA sequence: TGTGCCAGCAAGCTAGCGGGAGGCGGGGAGCTGTTTTTT. Translated, it gives CASKLAGGGELFF.

In DNA, the CDR3 is TGTGCCAGCGTACGGCGACTAGCGGGAGGTCTCACAGATACGCAGTATTTT. Translating it yields CASVRRLAGGLTDTQYF. J is TRBJ2-3 and V is TRBV28; TRBD2 matches at 13 bases. Losses at the gene ends were 8 bases for V and 2 bases for J; bases not matched to a gene: 10. Germline lookup yields CDR1 MDHEN and CDR2 SYDVKM. This CDR3 region has 17 residues.